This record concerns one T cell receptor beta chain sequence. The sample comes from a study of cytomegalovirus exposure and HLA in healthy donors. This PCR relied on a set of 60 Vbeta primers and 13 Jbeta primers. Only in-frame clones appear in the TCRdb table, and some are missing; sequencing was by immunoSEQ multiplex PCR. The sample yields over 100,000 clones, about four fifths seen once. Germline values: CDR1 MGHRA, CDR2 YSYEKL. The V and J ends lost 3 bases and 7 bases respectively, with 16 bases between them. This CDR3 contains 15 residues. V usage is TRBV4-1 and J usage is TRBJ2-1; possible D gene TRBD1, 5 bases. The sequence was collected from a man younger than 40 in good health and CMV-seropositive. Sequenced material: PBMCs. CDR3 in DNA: TGCGCCAGCAGCCATATAACTTCCAGGGAAAATGAGCAGTTCTTC. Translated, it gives CASSHITSRENEQFF.